This is a list of T cell receptor beta chains from one sample in a study of blood T cell repertoires in COVID-19. Repertoires were generated with immunoSEQ multiplex PCR, while TCRdb's copy carries only in-frame clones and drops some. The sample has roughly 150,000 clones; more than 75% are singletons. The specimen was peripheral blood. The receptor source for this set is a man aged 50-59 years who had recovered from COVID-19. Both conserved end residues are part of each CDR3.

CASSPLRTGVETQYF TRBJ2-5 TRBV6-5
CASSPVLSGANVLTF TRBJ2-6 TRBV5-1
CASSFPGLAGGTGELFF TRBJ2-2 TRBV7-2
CSVARGHSTDTQYF TRBJ2-3 TRBV29-1
CASSQDWGQRGHQETQYF TRBJ2-5 TRBV3-1/TRBV3-2
CASSQGAGRYEQYF TRBJ2-7 TRBV4-3
CSVRTGTGSGANVLTF TRBJ2-6 TRBV29-1
CASSPRGFEKLFF TRBJ1-4 TRBV7-9
CASSVGGSGRYNEQFF TRBJ2-1 TRBV9
CASSPTGNNQPQHF TRBJ1-5 TRBV5-1
CATSSTVDRINEQFF TRBJ2-1 TRBV24-1
CASSGQTGGNSPLHF TRBJ1-6 TRBV7-8
CASSLYVGDTGELFF TRBJ2-2 TRBV7-6
CASSLTGNSYEQYF TRBJ2-7 TRBV3-1/TRBV3-2
CAISESKAGVNQPQHF TRBJ1-5 TRBV10-3
CASSQDPPEYTGELFF TRBJ2-2 TRBV4-2
CASSVGRPTRGEQYF TRBJ2-7 TRBV9
CASSGATEAFF TRBJ1-1 TRBV27
CASSNDRGREQFF TRBJ2-1 TRBV21-1
CASSVGTSVPTYNEQFF TRBJ2-1 TRBV7-9
CASSLEQGMGQPQHF TRBJ1-5 TRBV7-8
CASSASGTAYGYTF TRBJ1-2 TRBV7-3
CASSLFSSGRETQYF TRBJ2-5 TRBV5-5
CASSYLAATGELFF TRBJ2-2 TRBV6-5
CAISEDWTLTGSLYGYTF TRBJ1-2 TRBV10-3
CASSPDRALVYEQYF TRBJ2-7 TRBV5-6
CASSSTGGLTEAFF TRBJ1-1 TRBV5-1
CASSWVGRTSGKETQYF TRBJ2-5 TRBV7-8
CASSLGVNTGELFF TRBJ2-2 TRBV7-2
CASTTGGGYTDTQYF TRBJ2-3 TRBV7-9
CASSPRTGVDYGYTF TRBJ1-2 TRBV9
CASSSDRARNQPQHF TRBJ1-5 TRBV18
CASSFREAQPQHF TRBJ1-5 TRBV28